A selection of T cell receptor beta chains follows, all from one sample in a study of cytotoxic CD8 clonotypes in ibrutinib-treated CLL. Produced via immunoSEQ multiplex PCR; TCRdb's table is partial and in-frame only. The data contain hundreds of thousands of clones, approximately 79% of them singletons. Here the sequenced sample was PBMCs, taken after 12 months of ibrutinib treatment. The receptors were gathered from a human donor with chronic lymphocytic leukemia. Each CDR3 is given with its conserved first and last residue. Each record gives: clone size, D gene, V gene, J gene, CDR3 DNA, CDR3 protein. A D gene is named only where the DNA matches it firmly. Clone size is given for some rows only: seen once, a few or many times, or a class if the clone is expanded.

clone_size: .; d_call: .; v_call: TRBV5-6; j_call: TRBJ2-4; cdr3_nt: TGTGCCAGCAGCTTTTTATCGATAGCCAAAAACATTCAGTACTTC; cdr3_aa: CASSFLSIAKNIQYF
clone_size: once; d_call: TRBD1; v_call: TRBV10-3; j_call: TRBJ2-2; cdr3_nt: TGTGCCATCAGCCTCGGGACAGGGGTAACCGGGGAGCTGTTTTTT; cdr3_aa: CAISLGTGVTGELFF
clone_size: .; d_call: TRBD1; v_call: TRBV19; j_call: TRBJ1-1; cdr3_nt: TGTGCCAGTAGTCGACAGGGTGGGGACACTGAAGCTTTCTTT; cdr3_aa: CASSRQGGDTEAFF
clone_size: .; d_call: .; v_call: TRBV27; j_call: TRBJ1-2; cdr3_nt: TGTGCCAGCAGCCCTCGGGCAGGAAGCTATGGCTACACCTTC; cdr3_aa: CASSPRAGSYGYTF
clone_size: .; d_call: .; v_call: TRBV6-5; j_call: TRBJ2-7; cdr3_nt: TGTGCCAGCAGTTACTCTAAGTCAGGGCCCTACGAGCAGTACTTC; cdr3_aa: CASSYSKSGPYEQYF
clone_size: .; d_call: .; v_call: TRBV6-1; j_call: TRBJ2-5; cdr3_nt: TGTGCCAGCAGTGGAAGCCCCGGGGGAGAGACCCAGTACTTC; cdr3_aa: CASSGSPGGETQYF
clone_size: few; d_call: .; v_call: TRBV10-2; j_call: TRBJ1-5; cdr3_nt: TGCGCCAGCAGTGATGTGCAGGGGTCGAATCAGCCCCAGCATTTT; cdr3_aa: CASSDVQGSNQPQHF
clone_size: .; d_call: TRBD1; v_call: TRBV7-2; j_call: TRBJ1-6; cdr3_nt: TGTGCCAGCAGCTTAGCACAGGGGGCGTATTCACCCCTCCACTTT; cdr3_aa: CASSLAQGAYSPLHF
clone_size: .; d_call: .; v_call: TRBV4-2; j_call: TRBJ2-1; cdr3_nt: TGTGCCAGCAGCCAAGCCCGCCTAGCCTATGAGCAGTTCTTC; cdr3_aa: CASSQARLAYEQFF
clone_size: .; d_call: .; v_call: TRBV7-9; j_call: TRBJ1-5; cdr3_nt: TGTGCCAGCAGCTCCCGGGACACAAATCAGCCCCAGCATTTT; cdr3_aa: CASSSRDTNQPQHF
clone_size: .; d_call: .; v_call: TRBV7-3; j_call: TRBJ2-2; cdr3_nt: TGTGCCAGCAGCTTAATTGGTGGTTGGGAGCTGTTTTTT; cdr3_aa: CASSLIGGWELFF
clone_size: .; d_call: .; v_call: TRBV2; j_call: TRBJ2-5; cdr3_nt: TGTGCCAGCACCCAAGAGACCCAGTACTTC; cdr3_aa: CASTQETQYF
clone_size: once; d_call: .; v_call: TRBV1; j_call: TRBJ1-2; cdr3_nt: TGCACCAGCAGCCGAAGACGGGGGTTTACTAACTATGGCTACACCTTC; cdr3_aa: CTSSRRRGFTNYGYTF
clone_size: .; d_call: .; v_call: TRBV5-1; j_call: TRBJ1-1; cdr3_nt: TGCGCCAGCAGCCACGGACGGAGGAACACTGAAGCTTTCTTT; cdr3_aa: CASSHGRRNTEAFF
clone_size: .; d_call: TRBD1; v_call: TRBV29-1; j_call: TRBJ1-1; cdr3_nt: TGCAGCGCATGGGACAGATACATGGGTGGACTAGGTGAAGCTTTCTTT; cdr3_aa: CSAWDRYMGGLGEAFF
clone_size: .; d_call: .; v_call: TRBV19; j_call: TRBJ1-1; cdr3_nt: TGTGCCAGTAGTATAATTTATACAGGCTCGAACACTGAAGCTTTCTTT; cdr3_aa: CASSIIYTGSNTEAFF
clone_size: .; d_call: TRBD2; v_call: TRBV5-1; j_call: TRBJ2-1; cdr3_nt: TGCGCCAGCAGCTTGGCTGGGACTAGCGGGTCGTCCTCCCCTAATTACAATGAGCAGTTCTTC; cdr3_aa: CASSLAGTSGSSSPNYNEQFF
clone_size: .; d_call: TRBD1; v_call: TRBV5-1; j_call: TRBJ1-2; cdr3_nt: TGCGCCAGCAGCTTGGACAGGGGAGGTGACTATGGCTACACCTTC; cdr3_aa: CASSLDRGGDYGYTF
clone_size: .; d_call: .; v_call: TRBV30; j_call: TRBJ1-1; cdr3_nt: TGTGCCTGGAGGCTAAATGGCGGTGAAGCTTTCTTT; cdr3_aa: CAWRLNGGEAFF
clone_size: .; d_call: .; v_call: TRBV27; j_call: TRBJ2-3; cdr3_nt: TGTGCCAGCAGTTTCAGGGTAGCGGACACTAGCACAGATACGCAGTATTTT; cdr3_aa: CASSFRVADTSTDTQYF
clone_size: .; d_call: TRBD1; v_call: TRBV6-5; j_call: TRBJ2-3; cdr3_nt: TGTGCCAGCAGTTTATTCAGGGGGAGAAGCACAGATACGCAGTATTTT; cdr3_aa: CASSLFRGRSTDTQYF
clone_size: .; d_call: .; v_call: TRBV5-1; j_call: TRBJ1-5; cdr3_nt: TGCGCCAGCAGCTGGGACGGATATAGCAATCAGCCCCAGCATTTT; cdr3_aa: CASSWDGYSNQPQHF
clone_size: .; d_call: .; v_call: TRBV30; j_call: TRBJ1-4; cdr3_nt: TGTGCCTTTAAACGAGGAGGGTATGAAAAACTGTTTTTT; cdr3_aa: CAFKRGGYEKLFF
clone_size: .; d_call: .; v_call: TRBV7-9; j_call: TRBJ1-1; cdr3_nt: TGTGCCAGCAGCCAGGGCCGCGGCAGATACACTGAAGCTTTCTTT; cdr3_aa: CASSQGRGRYTEAFF
clone_size: .; d_call: TRBD2; v_call: TRBV4-1; j_call: TRBJ2-7; cdr3_nt: TGCGCCAGCAGCCAAGGTCCTAGCGGGGCCTACGAGCAGTACTTC; cdr3_aa: CASSQGPSGAYEQYF
clone_size: .; d_call: TRBD1; v_call: TRBV10-3; j_call: TRBJ2-7; cdr3_nt: TGTGCCATCACGGGACAGGGGTCCTACGAGCAGTACTTC; cdr3_aa: CAITGQGSYEQYF
clone_size: once; d_call: TRBD1; v_call: TRBV5-1; j_call: TRBJ2-5; cdr3_nt: TGCGCCAGCGACGCCGGGACAGTTCAAGAGACCCAGTACTTC; cdr3_aa: CASDAGTVQETQYF
clone_size: .; d_call: .; v_call: TRBV5-4; j_call: TRBJ1-2; cdr3_nt: TGTGCCAGCACACCCAGCCGGAATAACTATGGCTACACCTTC; cdr3_aa: CASTPSRNNYGYTF
clone_size: .; d_call: .; v_call: TRBV28; j_call: TRBJ2-3; cdr3_nt: TGTGCCAGCAGTTCACCGACGCGCGGCGGAGATACGCAGTATTTT; cdr3_aa: CASSSPTRGGDTQYF
clone_size: .; d_call: .; v_call: TRBV4-2; j_call: TRBJ1-6; cdr3_nt: TGTGCCAGCAGCCAAGAGCCGAACTATAATTCACCCCTCCACTTT; cdr3_aa: CASSQEPNYNSPLHF
clone_size: .; d_call: TRBD2; v_call: TRBV13; j_call: TRBJ2-7; cdr3_nt: TGTGCCAGCAGCTTAACACTAGCGGGATCCTACGAGCAGTACTTC; cdr3_aa: CASSLTLAGSYEQYF
clone_size: .; d_call: TRBD1; v_call: TRBV29-1; j_call: TRBJ2-1; cdr3_nt: TGCAGCGCCTCGCCCGACTTGACAGGGCCCCCGGGTGATGAGCAGTTCTTC; cdr3_aa: CSASPDLTGPPGDEQFF
clone_size: few; d_call: .; v_call: TRBV28; j_call: TRBJ1-2; cdr3_nt: TGTGCCATCCGCAGGGAATTGGGCTACACCTTC; cdr3_aa: CAIRRELGYTF
clone_size: once; d_call: TRBD2; v_call: TRBV28; j_call: TRBJ2-7; cdr3_nt: TGTGCCAGCAGTTCACCCTGGACTAGCGGGACGCCGAACGAGCAGTACTTC; cdr3_aa: CASSSPWTSGTPNEQYF
clone_size: .; d_call: .; v_call: TRBV7-8; j_call: TRBJ2-2; cdr3_nt: TGTGCCAGCAGCTTTCGAGCGATCGGTACCGGGGAGCTGTTTTTT; cdr3_aa: CASSFRAIGTGELFF
clone_size: once; d_call: TRBD2; v_call: TRBV6-6; j_call: TRBJ2-7; cdr3_nt: TGTGCCAGCAGCCATAGCGGGGGGGCGGGGTACGAGCAGTACTTC; cdr3_aa: CASSHSGGAGYEQYF
clone_size: few; d_call: .; v_call: TRBV27; j_call: TRBJ1-2; cdr3_nt: TGTGCCACCTCCGGCCGAACCAACTATGGCTACACCTTC; cdr3_aa: CATSGRTNYGYTF
clone_size: .; d_call: .; v_call: TRBV28; j_call: TRBJ2-4; cdr3_nt: TGTGCCAGCAGTCGGACAGGCGGGGGTAACATTCAGTACTTC; cdr3_aa: CASSRTGGGNIQYF
clone_size: once; d_call: .; v_call: TRBV28; j_call: TRBJ1-3; cdr3_nt: TGTGCCAGCAGTTTACTGCTAAACACCATATATTTT; cdr3_aa: CASSLLLNTIYF
clone_size: .; d_call: TRBD1; v_call: TRBV2; j_call: TRBJ1-1; cdr3_nt: TGTGCCAGCAAAGGTACAGGGGACACTGAAGCTTTCTTT; cdr3_aa: CASKGTGDTEAFF